This TCR beta chain comes out of a study of control samples from healthy donors and cancer patients (dated by TCRdb to 2018 to 2020). Libraries were constructed by the immunoSEQ multiplex PCR assay. TCRdb took over this immuneACCESS table, retaining in-frame rearrangements with V and J assigned. Such tables are incomplete; in checked studies, under half of the missing clones stem from an unresolved V gene, and the remainder is unexplained. This sample comprises about 410,000 clones, 90% of them detected only once. Roughly 6.4% of the sample is held by the ten biggest clonotypes. As encoded in the germline V gene (reference sequence), CDR1 is GTSNPN while CDR2 is SVGIG. V lost 2 bases and J lost 5 bases; the stretch between them is 7 bases long. Spanning cysteine to phenylalanine, the CDR3 consists of 12 amino acids. Only the CDR3 part of the read is kept: 36 bases, read in frame from the first base.

In the case of this clone: Its antigen specificity is not known. The input lacks base qualities; no much larger clone sits a single base away.

This clonotype was obtained from a man aged 35 to 55 with head and neck cancer. The chain employs TRBV30 and TRBJ2-1, with the D segment identity uncertain. Material for sequencing was PBMCs. The DNA reads as follows: TGTGCCTGGAGTAGGTCCCACAATGAGCAGTTCTTC. Translated, this gives CAWSRSHNEQFF.